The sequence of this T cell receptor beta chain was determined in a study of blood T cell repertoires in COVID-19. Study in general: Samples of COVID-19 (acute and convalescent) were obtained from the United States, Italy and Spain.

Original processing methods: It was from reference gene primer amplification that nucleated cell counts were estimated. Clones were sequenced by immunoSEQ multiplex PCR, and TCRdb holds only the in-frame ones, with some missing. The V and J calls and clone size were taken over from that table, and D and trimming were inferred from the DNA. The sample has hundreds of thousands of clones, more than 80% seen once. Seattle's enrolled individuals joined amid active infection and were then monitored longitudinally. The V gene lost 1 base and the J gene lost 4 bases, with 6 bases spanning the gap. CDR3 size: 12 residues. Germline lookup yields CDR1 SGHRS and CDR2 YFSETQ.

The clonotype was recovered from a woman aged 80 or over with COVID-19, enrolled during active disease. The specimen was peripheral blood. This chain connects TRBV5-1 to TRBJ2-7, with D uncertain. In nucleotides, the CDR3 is TGCGCCAGCAGCTTGAATAGTTACGAGCAGTACTTC. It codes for CASSLNSYEQYF.